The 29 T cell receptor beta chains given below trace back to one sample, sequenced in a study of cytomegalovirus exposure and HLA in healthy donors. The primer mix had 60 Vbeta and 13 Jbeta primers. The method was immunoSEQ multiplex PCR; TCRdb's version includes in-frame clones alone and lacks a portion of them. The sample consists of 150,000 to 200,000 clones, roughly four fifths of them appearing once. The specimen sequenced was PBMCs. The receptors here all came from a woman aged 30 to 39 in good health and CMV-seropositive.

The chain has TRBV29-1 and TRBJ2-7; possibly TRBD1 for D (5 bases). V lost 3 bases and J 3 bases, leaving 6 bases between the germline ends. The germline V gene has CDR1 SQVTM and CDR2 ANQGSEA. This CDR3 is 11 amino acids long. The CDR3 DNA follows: TGCAGCGTTGAGCAGGGCTACGAGCAGTACTTC. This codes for CSVEQGYEQYF.

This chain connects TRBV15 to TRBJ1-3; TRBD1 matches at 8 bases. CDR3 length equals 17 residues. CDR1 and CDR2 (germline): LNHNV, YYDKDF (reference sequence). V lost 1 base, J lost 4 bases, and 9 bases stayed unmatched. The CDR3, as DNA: TGTGCCACCAGCAGAGGCAACGGACACAGGGGGGGAAACACCATATATTTT. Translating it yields CATSRGNGHRGGNTIYF.

CDR3 loop: CASSINNQPQHF. In DNA, the CDR3 is TGTGCCAGCAGCATCAACAATCAGCCCCAGCATTTT. V usage is TRBV6-1 and J usage is TRBJ1-5; D is unresolved. The CDR3 loop spans 12 amino acids. From germline, CDR1 is MNHNS and CDR2 SASEGT. Trimming stripped 6 bases from V and 3 bases from J, with 6 bases between.

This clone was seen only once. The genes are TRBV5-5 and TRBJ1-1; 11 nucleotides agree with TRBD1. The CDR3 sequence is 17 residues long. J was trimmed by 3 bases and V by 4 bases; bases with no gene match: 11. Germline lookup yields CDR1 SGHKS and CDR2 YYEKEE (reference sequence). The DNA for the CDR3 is TGTGCCAGCAGCAGGTGGACAGGGGGCTTTATTCACACTGAAGCTTTCTTT. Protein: CASSRWTGGFIHTEAFF.

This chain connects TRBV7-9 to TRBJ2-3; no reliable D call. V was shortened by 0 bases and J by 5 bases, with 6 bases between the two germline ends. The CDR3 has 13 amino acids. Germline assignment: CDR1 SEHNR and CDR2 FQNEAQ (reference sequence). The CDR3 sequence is CASSLAEQDTQYF. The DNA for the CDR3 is TGTGCCAGCAGCTTAGCGGAGCAAGATACGCAGTATTTT.

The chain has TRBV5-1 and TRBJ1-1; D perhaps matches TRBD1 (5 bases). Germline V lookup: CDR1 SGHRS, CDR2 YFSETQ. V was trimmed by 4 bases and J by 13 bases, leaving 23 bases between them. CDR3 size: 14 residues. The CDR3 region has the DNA TGCGCCAGCAGCAGTGGGGGAGGGGCGGACCTTGGTTTCTTT. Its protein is CASSSGGGADLGFF.

CDR3 loop: CASEGRGAGASYEQYF. The CDR3 DNA is TGTGCCAGCGAGGGAAGAGGAGCGGGAGCCTCCTACGAGCAGTACTTC. V gene TRBV2 combines with J gene TRBJ2-7; 8 positions agree with TRBD2. The CDR3 is made up of 16 amino acids. After removal of 8 bases from V and 0 bases from J, the junction contained 12 bases not matched to a gene. Per the germline V gene, CDR1 is SNHLY and CDR2 is FYNNEI.

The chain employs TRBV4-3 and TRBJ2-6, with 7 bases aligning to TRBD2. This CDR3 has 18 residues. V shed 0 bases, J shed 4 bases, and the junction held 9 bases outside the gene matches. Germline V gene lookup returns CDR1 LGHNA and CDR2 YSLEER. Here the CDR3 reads CASSQDGGEVTGANVLTF. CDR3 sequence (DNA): TGCGCCAGCAGCCAAGATGGGGGGGAAGTGACAGGGGCCAACGTCCTGACTTTC.

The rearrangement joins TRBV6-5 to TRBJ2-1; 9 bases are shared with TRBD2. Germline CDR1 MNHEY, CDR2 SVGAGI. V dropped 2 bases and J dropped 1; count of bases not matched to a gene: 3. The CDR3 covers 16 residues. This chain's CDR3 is CASSYGRGGSYNEQFF. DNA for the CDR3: TGTGCCAGCAGTTACGGGCGGGGGGGATCCTACAATGAGCAGTTCTTC.

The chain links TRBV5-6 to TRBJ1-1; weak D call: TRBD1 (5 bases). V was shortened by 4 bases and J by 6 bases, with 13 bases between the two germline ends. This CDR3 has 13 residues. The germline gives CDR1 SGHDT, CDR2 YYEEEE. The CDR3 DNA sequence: TGTGCCAGCAGCCAAGGTACGGGGGCTGAAGCTTTCTTT. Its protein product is CASSQGTGAEAFF.

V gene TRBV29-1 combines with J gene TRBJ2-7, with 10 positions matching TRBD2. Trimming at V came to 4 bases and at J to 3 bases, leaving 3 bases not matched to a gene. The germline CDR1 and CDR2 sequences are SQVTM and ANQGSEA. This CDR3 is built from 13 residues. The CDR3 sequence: CSVVKREGYEQYF. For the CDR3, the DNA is TGCAGCGTTGTGAAGCGGGAGGGCTACGAGCAGTACTTC.

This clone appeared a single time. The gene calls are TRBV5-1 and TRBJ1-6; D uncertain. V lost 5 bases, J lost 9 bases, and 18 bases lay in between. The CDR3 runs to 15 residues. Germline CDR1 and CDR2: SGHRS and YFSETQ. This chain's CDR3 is CASSPLAGSGSPLHF. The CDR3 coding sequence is TGCGCCAGCAGTCCTCTGGCGGGGTCAGGTTCACCCCTCCACTTT. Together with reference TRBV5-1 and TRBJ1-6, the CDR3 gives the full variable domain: KAGVTQTPRYLIKTRGQQVTLSCSPISGHRSVSWYQQTPGQGLQFLFEYFSETQRNKGNFPGRFSGRQFSNSRSEMNVSTLELGDSALYLCASSPLAGSGSPLHFGNGTRLTVT.

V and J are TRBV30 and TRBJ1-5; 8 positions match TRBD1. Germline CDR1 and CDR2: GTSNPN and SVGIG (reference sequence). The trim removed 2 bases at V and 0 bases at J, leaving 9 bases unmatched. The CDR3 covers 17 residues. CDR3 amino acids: CAWSPGTGDYSNQPQHF. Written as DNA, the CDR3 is TGTGCCTGGAGTCCCGGGACAGGAGATTATAGCAATCAGCCCCAGCATTTT.

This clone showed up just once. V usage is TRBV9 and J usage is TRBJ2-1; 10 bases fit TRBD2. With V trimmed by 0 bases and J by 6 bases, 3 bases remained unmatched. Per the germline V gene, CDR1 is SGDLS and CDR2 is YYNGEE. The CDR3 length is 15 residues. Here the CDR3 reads CASSVEASGGNEQFF. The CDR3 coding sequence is TGTGCCAGCAGCGTAGAGGCTAGCGGGGGCAATGAGCAGTTCTTC. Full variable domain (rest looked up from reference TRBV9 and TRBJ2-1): DSGVTQTPKHLITATGQRVTLRCSPRSGDLSVYWYQQSLDQGLQFLIQYYNGEERAKGNILERFSAQQFPDLHSELNLSSLELGDSALYFCASSVEASGGNEQFFGPGTRLTVL.

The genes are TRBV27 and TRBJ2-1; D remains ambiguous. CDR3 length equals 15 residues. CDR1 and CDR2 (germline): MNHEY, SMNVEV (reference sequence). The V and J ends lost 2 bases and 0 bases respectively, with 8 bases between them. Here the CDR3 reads CASSLTSSSYNEQFF. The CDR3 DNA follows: TGTGCCAGCAGTTTAACGTCGAGCTCCTACAATGAGCAGTTCTTC.

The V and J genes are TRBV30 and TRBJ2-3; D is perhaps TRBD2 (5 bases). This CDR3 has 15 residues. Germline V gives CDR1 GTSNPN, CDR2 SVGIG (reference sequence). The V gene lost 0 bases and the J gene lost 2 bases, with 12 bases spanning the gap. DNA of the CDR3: TGTGCCTGGAGTGTTCGGGAAATTTTCACAGATACGCAGTATTTT. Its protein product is CAWSVREIFTDTQYF.

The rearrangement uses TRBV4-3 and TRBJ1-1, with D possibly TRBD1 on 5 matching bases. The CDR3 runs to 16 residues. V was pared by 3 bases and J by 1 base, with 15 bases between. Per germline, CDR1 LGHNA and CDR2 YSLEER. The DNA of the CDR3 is TGCGCCAGCAGCCAGAACGGGGGACGGGGGAACACTGAAGCTTTCTTT. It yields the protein CASSQNGGRGNTEAFF.

CDR3 in amino acids: CASSQLAVEQYF. The CDR3 region has the DNA TGTGCCAGCAGCCAACTTGCGGTCGAGCAGTACTTC. This chain uses TRBV2 with TRBJ2-7, with D hard to call. Trimming left V 6 bases short and J 6 bases short, with 12 bases between. The CDR3 is 12 amino acids. Per the germline V gene, CDR1 is SNHLY and CDR2 is FYNNEI.

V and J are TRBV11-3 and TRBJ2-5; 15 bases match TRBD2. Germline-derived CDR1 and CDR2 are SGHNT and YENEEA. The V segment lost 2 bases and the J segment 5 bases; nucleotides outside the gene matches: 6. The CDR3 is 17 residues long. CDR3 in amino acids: CASSLRTSGRAIETQYF. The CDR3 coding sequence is TGTGCCAGCAGCTTAAGGACTAGCGGGAGGGCCATTGAGACCCAGTACTTC.

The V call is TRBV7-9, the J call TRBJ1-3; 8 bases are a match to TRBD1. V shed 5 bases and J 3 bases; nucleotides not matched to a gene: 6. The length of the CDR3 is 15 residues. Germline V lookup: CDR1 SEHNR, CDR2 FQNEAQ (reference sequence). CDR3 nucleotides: TGTGCCAGCAGCCCATTTGGACAGGGTGGAAACACCATATATTTT. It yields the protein CASSPFGQGGNTIYF. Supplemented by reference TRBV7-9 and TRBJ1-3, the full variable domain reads DTGVSQNPRHKITKRGQNVTFRCDPISEHNRLYWYRQTLGQGPEFLTYFQNEAQLEKSRLLSDRFSAERPKGSFSTLEIQRTEQGDSAMYLCASSPFGQGGNTIYFGEGSWLTVV.

The chain's CDR3 is CASSFHLAGGVETQYF. The CDR3 DNA reads TGTGCCAGCAGCTTTCATTTAGCGGGAGGGGTAGAGACCCAGTACTTC. The chain recombines TRBV7-2 with TRBJ2-5; 11 bases align to TRBD2. CDR3 length: 16 amino acids. The V gene's germline CDR1 is SGHTA and CDR2 FQGNSA. The V segment lost 3 bases and the J segment 4 bases; nucleotides outside the gene matches: 7.

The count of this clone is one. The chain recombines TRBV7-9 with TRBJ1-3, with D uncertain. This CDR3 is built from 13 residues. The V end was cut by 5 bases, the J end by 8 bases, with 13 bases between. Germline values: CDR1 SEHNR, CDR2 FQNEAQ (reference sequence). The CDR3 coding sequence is TGTGCCAGCAGCGCGGTCGAGAGGGACACCATATATTTT. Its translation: CASSAVERDTIYF.

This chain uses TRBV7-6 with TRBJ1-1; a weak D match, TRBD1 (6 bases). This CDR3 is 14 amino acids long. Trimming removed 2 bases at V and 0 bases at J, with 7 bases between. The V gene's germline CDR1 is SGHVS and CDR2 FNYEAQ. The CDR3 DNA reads TGTGCCAGCAGCTTAAACAGGGTGAACACTGAAGCTTTCTTT. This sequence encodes CASSLNRVNTEAFF. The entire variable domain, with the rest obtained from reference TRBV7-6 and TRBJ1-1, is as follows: GAGVSQSPRYKVTKRGQDVALRCDPISGHVSLYWYRQALGQGPEFLTYFNYEAQQDKSGLPNDRFSAERPEGSISTLTIQRTEQRDSAMYRCASSLNRVNTEAFFGQGTRLTVV.

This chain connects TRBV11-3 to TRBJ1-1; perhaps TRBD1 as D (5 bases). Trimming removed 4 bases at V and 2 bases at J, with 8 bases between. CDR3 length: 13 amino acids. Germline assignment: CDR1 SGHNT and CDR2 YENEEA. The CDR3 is CASSWGVNTEAFF. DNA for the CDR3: TGTGCCAGCAGCTGGGGGGTTAACACTGAAGCTTTCTTT.

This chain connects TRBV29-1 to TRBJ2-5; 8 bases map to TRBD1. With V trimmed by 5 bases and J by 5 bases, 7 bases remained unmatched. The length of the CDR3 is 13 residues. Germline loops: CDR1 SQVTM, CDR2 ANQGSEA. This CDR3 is CSVSDRAGETQYF. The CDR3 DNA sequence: TGCAGCGTTTCGGACAGGGCGGGGGAGACCCAGTACTTC.

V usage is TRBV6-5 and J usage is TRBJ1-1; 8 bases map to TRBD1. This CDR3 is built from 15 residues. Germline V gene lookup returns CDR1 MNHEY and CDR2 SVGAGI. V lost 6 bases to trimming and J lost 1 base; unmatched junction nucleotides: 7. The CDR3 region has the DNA TGTGCCAGCAGCCTACCTGGACAGGGGAACACTGAAGCTTTCTTT. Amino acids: CASSLPGQGNTEAFF.

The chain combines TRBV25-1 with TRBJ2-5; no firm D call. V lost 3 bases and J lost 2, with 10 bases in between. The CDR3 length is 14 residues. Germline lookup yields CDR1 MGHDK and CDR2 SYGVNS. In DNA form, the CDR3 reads TGTGCCAGCAGTGACCGGTTAACGCAAGAGACCCAGTACTTC. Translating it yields CASSDRLTQETQYF.

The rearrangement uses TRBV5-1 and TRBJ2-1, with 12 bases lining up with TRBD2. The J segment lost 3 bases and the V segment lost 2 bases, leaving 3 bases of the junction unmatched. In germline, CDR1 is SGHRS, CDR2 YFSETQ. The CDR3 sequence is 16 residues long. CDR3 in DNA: TGCGCCAGCAGCTTCGGACTAGCGGGAAACTACAATGAGCAGTTCTTC. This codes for CASSFGLAGNYNEQFF.

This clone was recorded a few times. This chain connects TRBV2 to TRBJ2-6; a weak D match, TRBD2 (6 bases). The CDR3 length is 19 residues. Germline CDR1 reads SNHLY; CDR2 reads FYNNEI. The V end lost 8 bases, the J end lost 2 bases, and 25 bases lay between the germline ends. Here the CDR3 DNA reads TGTGCCAGCTTCTCCTACGGGGGAAGTAGTAATACTGGGGCCAACGTCCTGACTTTC. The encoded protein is CASFSYGGSSNTGANVLTF.